These 13 T cell receptor beta chains were all obtained from the same sample, sequenced in a study of CD8 T cells in Susac syndrome. The RNA, about 0.45 to 1 ug, was put through reverse transcription using random hexamers. One entry per CDR3 protein, called by TCRdb with MiXCR from the immunoSEQ multiplex PCR reads. The table has about 200,000 distinct CDR3 sequences, nearly 97% seen once. Input material: CD4+ T cells from PBMCs. These receptors were taken from a human donor with multiple sclerosis.

J is TRBJ2-7 and V is TRBV6-5; unclear D gene. Trimming shortened V by 10 bases and J by 5 bases, and 15 bases separated the two germline ends. The germline CDR1 and CDR2 sequences are MNHEY and SVGAGI. This CDR3 region has 12 residues. CDR3 nucleotide sequence: TGTGCCACCACGGCCGGGTGGGACGAGCAGTACTTC. The encoded protein is CATTAGWDEQYF.

The chain recombines TRBV12-3 or TRBV12-4 with TRBJ1-5, with D hard to call. This CDR3 is 13 amino acids long. V lost 8 bases to trimming and J lost 6 bases, with 14 bases between them. The DNA of the CDR3 is TGTGCCAGCCGCAGGTCGGGAGGTCAGCCCCAGCATTTT. The encoded protein is CASRRSGGQPQHF.

The chain has TRBV20-1 and TRBJ1-5, with a weak D call TRBD1 (5 bases). This CDR3 spans 14 amino acids. With 3 bases removed from V and 6 bases from J, the gap between germline ends came to 15 bases. In germline, CDR1 is DFQATT, CDR2 SNEGSKA (reference sequence). CDR3 sequence (DNA): TGCAGTGCTAGCCCGCTGGCCGGGGGTCAGCCCCAGCATTTT. It specifies CSASPLAGGQPQHF.

The chain has TRBV7-2 and TRBJ2-1; 10 bases line up with TRBD2. In germline, CDR1 is SGHTA, CDR2 FQGNSA. The trim removed 3 bases at V and 8 bases at J, leaving 7 bases unmatched. The CDR3 is made up of 15 amino acids. CDR3 sequence: CASSLRTSGRDEQFF. DNA for the CDR3: TGTGCCAGCAGCTTGAGGACTAGCGGTAGGGATGAGCAGTTCTTC. The full variable domain, rest sourced from reference TRBV7-2 and TRBJ2-1, is GAGVSQSPSNKVTEKGKDVELRCDPISGHTALYWYRQSLGQGLEFLIYFQGNSAPDKSGLPSDRFSAERTGGSVSTLTIQRTQQEDSAVYLCASSLRTSGRDEQFFGPGTRLTVL.

The V call is TRBV5-6, the J call TRBJ2-7, with D possibly being TRBD2 (5 bases). V was clipped by 7 bases and J by 2 bases, with 16 bases between them. CDR3 length: 14 residues. The germline CDR1 and CDR2 sequences are SGHDT and YYEEEE. The CDR3 here is CASHPWGVAYEQYF. As DNA, the CDR3 is TGTGCCAGCCACCCTTGGGGAGTGGCCTACGAGCAGTACTTC.

This sequence joins TRBV5-1 and TRBJ2-7; 10 nucleotides match TRBD2. V shed 4 bases and J 2 bases; nucleotides not matched to a gene: 9. The CDR3 runs 16 residues. Germline loops: CDR1 SGHRS, CDR2 YFSETQ. CDR3 sequence reads: CASSPQGLASAYEQYF. DNA of the CDR3: TGCGCCAGCAGCCCCCAGGGACTAGCGAGCGCCTACGAGCAGTACTTC. Together with reference TRBV5-1 and TRBJ2-7, the CDR3 gives the full variable domain: KAGVTQTPRYLIKTRGQQVTLSCSPISGHRSVSWYQQTPGQGLQFLFEYFSETQRNKGNFPGRFSGRQFSNSRSEMNVSTLELGDSALYLCASSPQGLASAYEQYFGPGTRLTVT.

This sequence joins TRBV27 and TRBJ1-4, with D hard to call. CDR1 and CDR2 (germline): MNHEY, SMNVEV (reference sequence). This CDR3 comprises 14 residues. The V and J ends lost 6 bases and 2 bases respectively, with 10 bases between them. The CDR3 coding sequence is TGTGCCAGCAGGGGGATGGGGACTAATGAAAAACTGTTTTTT. Encoded protein: CASRGMGTNEKLFF.

The rearrangement links TRBV20-1 to TRBJ1-6, with a weak D call TRBD1 (5 bases). With 4 bases removed from V and 9 bases from J, the gap between germline ends came to 13 bases. Germline lookup yields CDR1 DFQATT and CDR2 SNEGSKA (reference sequence). The CDR3 contains 13 residues. The DNA of the CDR3 is TGCAGTGCTACCGGGACCACTAGTTCACCCCTCCACTTT. Translating gives CSATGTTSSPLHF.

CDR3 coding DNA: TGCAGCGTTTCTAGGGCTGGTGGGGCCAACGTCCTGACTTTC. Its protein is CSVSRAGGANVLTF. This sequence joins TRBV29-1 and TRBJ2-6; no clear D gene. V was clipped by 5 bases and J by 3 bases, with 11 bases between them. This CDR3 is built from 14 residues. Germline-derived CDR1 and CDR2 are SQVTM and ANQGSEA.

CDR3 sequence (DNA): TGCAGCGTGCCGGGCCACCCGGGAACAGATACGCAGTATTTT. Amino acid sequence: CSVPGHPGTDTQYF. This chain links TRBV29-1 with TRBJ2-3, with D possibly TRBD2 on 5 matching bases. Trimming shortened V by 6 bases and J by 3 bases, and 16 bases separated the two germline ends. The germline V gene encodes CDR1 SQVTM and CDR2 ANQGSEA. There are 14 residues in the CDR3.

The chain combines TRBV19 with TRBJ2-7; 9 positions match TRBD1. CDR3 length: 16 residues. Per the germline V gene, CDR1 is LNHDA and CDR2 is SQIVND (reference sequence). Trimming took 10 bases from V and 1 from J; bases not matched to a gene: 14. As DNA, the CDR3 is TGTGCCACTTCCTACTCCACAGGGGGCTCGTCCTACGAGCAGTACTTC. Amino acids: CATSYSTGGSSYEQYF.

The chain joins TRBV20-1 to TRBJ1-2; TRBD1 might be the D (5 bases). The ends were cut back, 2 bases at V and 2 bases at J, with 15 bases in the middle. Germline V gives CDR1 DFQATT, CDR2 SNEGSKA (reference sequence). This CDR3 contains 15 residues. DNA of the CDR3: TGCAGTGCTAGACCCAGTGGGTCAGGGAACTATGGCTACACCTTC. Its translation: CSARPSGSGNYGYTF.

This sequence joins TRBV27 and TRBJ1-2, with D possibly being TRBD1 (5 bases). Germline V gene data show CDR1 as MNHEY and CDR2 as SMNVEV (reference sequence). The length of the CDR3 is 13 residues. V was pared by 4 bases and J by 8 bases, with 14 bases between. As DNA, the CDR3 is TGTGCCAGCAGTTCAGGGCTTATCGGGGGCTACACCTTC. Translated, it gives CASSSGLIGGYTF.